These T cell receptor beta chains were read from a single sample in a study of blood T cell repertoires in COVID-19. TCRdb's table, derived via immunoSEQ multiplex PCR, lists solely in-frame clones and lacks some. The table records 200,000 to 300,000 clones, around 80% of them present only once. Sequencing was performed on peripheral blood. These TCRs come from a human donor in a cohort sampled during active COVID-19. The CDR3 runs from the conserved cysteine through the conserved F or W. Each record gives: V gene, clone size, D gene, J gene, CDR3 protein, CDR3 DNA. D genes are given only for firm matches. Rows give clone size only sometimes, using once, few, many, or a class for an expanded clone.

V: TRBV29-1
size: NA
D: TRBD1
J: TRBJ1-4
CDR3: CSAGSGTVREKLFF
DNA: TGCAGCGCCGGATCGGGGACAGTCAGGGAAAAACTGTTTTTT

V: TRBV11-2
size: NA
D: TRBD1
J: TRBJ2-7
CDR3: CASSRDRAHEQYF
DNA: TGTGCCAGCAGCCGGGACAGGGCCCACGAGCAGTACTTC

V: TRBV9
size: NA
D: TRBD1
J: TRBJ1-2
CDR3: CASSVPQGSPYGYTF
DNA: TGTGCCAGCAGCGTCCCACAGGGGTCCCCCTATGGCTACACCTTC

V: TRBV7-8
size: few
D: NA
J: TRBJ1-1
CDR3: CASSPRRFTEAFF
DNA: TGTGCCAGCAGCCCTAGACGGTTCACTGAAGCTTTCTTT

V: TRBV27
size: NA
D: NA
J: TRBJ2-6
CDR3: CASSLLTGSGANVLTF
DNA: TGTGCCAGCAGTTTACTTACAGGGTCTGGGGCCAACGTCCTGACTTTC

V: TRBV24-1
size: NA
D: NA
J: TRBJ1-2
CDR3: CATRRFYGYTF
DNA: TGTGCCACCCGGCGGTTCTATGGCTACACCTTC

V: TRBV6-5
size: NA
D: TRBD1
J: TRBJ1-5
CDR3: CASSWGQHNQPQHF
DNA: TGTGCCAGCAGCTGGGGACAGCATAATCAGCCCCAGCATTTT

V: TRBV5-8
size: NA
D: NA
J: TRBJ2-1
CDR3: CASSLVVGVGIRNEQFF
DNA: TGTGCCAGCAGCTTGGTGGTAGGGGTAGGTATAAGGAATGAGCAGTTCTTC

V: TRBV10-3
size: NA
D: NA
J: TRBJ2-1
CDR3: CAISDRGYNEQFF
DNA: TGTGCCATCAGTGACAGGGGTTACAATGAGCAGTTCTTC

V: TRBV12-3/TRBV12-4
size: NA
D: NA
J: TRBJ1-5
CDR3: CASNLGGQPQHF
DNA: TGTGCCAGCAACCTGGGGGGGCAGCCCCAGCATTTT

V: TRBV12-2
size: NA
D: NA
J: TRBJ1-5
CDR3: CASQTRPKASYSNQPQHF
DNA: TGTGCAAGTCAAACCAGGCCCAAGGCCAGTTATAGCAATCAGCCCCAGCATTTT

V: TRBV5-1
size: NA
D: NA
J: TRBJ1-2
CDR3: CASSLAWDNDYGYTF
DNA: TGCGCCAGCAGCTTGGCCTGGGACAATGACTATGGCTACACCTTC

V: TRBV18
size: NA
D: NA
J: TRBJ2-1
CDR3: CASSPYQGSLYNEQFF
DNA: TGTGCCAGCTCACCGTACCAGGGGTCCCTCTACAATGAGCAGTTCTTC

V: TRBV2
size: few
D: TRBD1
J: TRBJ1-5
CDR3: CASSEGVDRGLGAQHF
DNA: TGTGCCAGCAGTGAAGGAGTTGACAGGGGCTTGGGGGCCCAGCATTTT

V: TRBV5-4
size: NA
D: NA
J: TRBJ2-3
CDR3: CASRFARTDTQYF
DNA: TGTGCCAGCAGATTTGCTAGGACAGATACGCAGTATTTT

V: TRBV7-2
size: NA
D: TRBD1
J: TRBJ2-5
CDR3: CASSFIDRGRQETQYF
DNA: TGTGCCAGCAGCTTCATTGACAGGGGGCGGCAAGAGACCCAGTACTTC

V: TRBV6-1
size: NA
D: TRBD2
J: TRBJ2-7
CDR3: CASSGTSGAAVGEQYF
DNA: TGTGCCAGCAGTGGGACTAGCGGGGCCGCTGTCGGCGAGCAGTACTTC

V: TRBV4-1
size: NA
D: TRBD1
J: TRBJ1-2
CDR3: CASSQDSGQGWYGYTF
DNA: TGCGCCAGCAGCCAAGATTCGGGACAGGGATGGTATGGCTACACCTTC